This T cell receptor beta chain was identified in a study of shared clonotypes between healthy human individuals. Adult donors, all healthy and HIV-negative, had no recent acute infections or vaccinations. Researchers partitioned CD4+ cells into CD45RA+ naive and CD45RA-negative memory subsets. Using immunoSEQ multiplex PCR, the repertoire was profiled, and TCRdb retains in-frame clones only, with some absent. The profile shows some 1.5 million clones, around 97% of them singletons. This CDR3 comprises 18 residues. The V gene end was trimmed by 4 bases and the J gene end by 1 base; junction bases not matched to a gene: 9. Germline CDR1 and CDR2: SGHNT and YYREEE (reference sequence).

The chain has TRBV5-4 and TRBJ2-3; 13 nucleotides align to TRBD2. The clonotype was recovered from a man aged 30 to 45 in good health. The source material was naive CD4+ T cells sorted from blood. Subset denoted: CD45RA+ positively selected. This chain's CDR3 is CASSVKPGLAGGTDTQYF. The CDR3 region has the DNA TGTGCCAGCAGCGTCAAACCAGGACTAGCGGGGGGCACAGATACGCAGTATTTT.